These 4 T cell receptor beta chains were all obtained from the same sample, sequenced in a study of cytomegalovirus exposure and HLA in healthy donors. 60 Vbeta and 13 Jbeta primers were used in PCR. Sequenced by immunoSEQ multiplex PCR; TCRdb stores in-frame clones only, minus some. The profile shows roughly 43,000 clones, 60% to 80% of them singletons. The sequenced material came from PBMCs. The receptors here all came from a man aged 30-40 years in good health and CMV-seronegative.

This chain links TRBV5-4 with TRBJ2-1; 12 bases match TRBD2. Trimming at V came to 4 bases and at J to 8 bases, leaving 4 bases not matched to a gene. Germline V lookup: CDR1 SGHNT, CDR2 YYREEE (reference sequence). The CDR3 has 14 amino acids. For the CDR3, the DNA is TGTGCCAGCAGCCCCCTAGCGGGAGGGGATGAGCAGTTCTTC. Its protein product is CASSPLAGGDEQFF.

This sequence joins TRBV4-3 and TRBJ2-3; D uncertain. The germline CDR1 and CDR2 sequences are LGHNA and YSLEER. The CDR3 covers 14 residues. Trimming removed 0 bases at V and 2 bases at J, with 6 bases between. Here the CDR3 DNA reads TGCGCCAGCAGCCAAGAGACTTTCACAGATACGCAGTATTTT. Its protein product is CASSQETFTDTQYF.

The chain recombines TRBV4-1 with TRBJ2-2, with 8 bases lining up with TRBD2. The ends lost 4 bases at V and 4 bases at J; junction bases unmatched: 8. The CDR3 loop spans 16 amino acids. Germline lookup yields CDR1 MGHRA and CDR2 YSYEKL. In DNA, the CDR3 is TGCGCCAGCAGCCCGCGGACTAGCTTTTCCACCGGGGAGCTGTTTTTT. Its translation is CASSPRTSFSTGELFF.

In nucleotides, the CDR3 is TGTGCCTGGAGTATGGCAACCGGGGAGCTGTTTTTT. Protein product: CAWSMATGELFF. The J gene is TRBJ2-2, the V gene TRBV30; D is unresolved. Trimming removed 2 bases from V and 5 bases from J, with 6 bases in between. The CDR3 sequence is 12 residues long. The V gene's germline CDR1 is GTSNPN and CDR2 SVGIG (reference sequence).